Listed below are T cell receptor beta chains from one sample, sequenced in a study of blood T cell repertoires in COVID-19. Generated by immunoSEQ multiplex PCR, the TCRdb table keeps only in-frame clones and is missing some. The sample gives around 140,000 clones, more than 75% of which show up once; 4.8% is in the top ten. The sequenced sample consisted of peripheral blood. These receptors originate from a human donor in a cohort sampled during active COVID-19. CDR3s include the opening cysteine and the closing phenylalanine or tryptophan.

j_gene	v_gene	CDR3aa
TRBJ1-2	TRBV6-5	CASSYLDINYGYTF
TRBJ1-2	TRBV21-1	CASSKSREAGRYGYTF
TRBJ2-5	TRBV15	CATSREGAGYGQETQYF
TRBJ2-3	TRBV6-5	CASTRSGGDTQYF
TRBJ2-1	TRBV7-9	CASSYPTRKDYNEQFF
TRBJ1-6	TRBV2	CASRDEGGSYNSPLHF
TRBJ2-5	TRBV7-9	CASSLEPGQGLVQETQYF
TRBJ2-1	TRBV11-2	CASSLDVSGLADYNEQFF
TRBJ2-3	TRBV5-1	CATKTGGGGAGDTQYF
TRBJ1-1	TRBV2	CASKDAGRDTEAFF
TRBJ1-3	TRBV7-8	CASSLATDSGNTIYF
TRBJ1-2	TRBV29-1	CSVGGDRVAYGYTF